This T cell receptor beta chain is drawn from a study of shared clonotypes between healthy human individuals. Profiling relied on immunoSEQ multiplex PCR, and the TCRdb table lists in-frame clones only, not all of them. The data show approximately 980,000 clones, approximately 80% seen once. General study points: Measured sharing among donors was expected to vary with sequencing depth.

The CDR3 has 15 residues. V dropped 5 bases and J dropped 10 bases, with 21 bases sitting between them. The germline gives CDR1 SGHVS, CDR2 FQNEAQ. Splitting of CD4+ cells produced CD45RA+ naive and CD45RA-negative memory subsets. A word on this clone: Its antigen is still unknown.

The chain is built from TRBV7-8 and TRBJ1-5, with D maybe TRBD1 (5 bases). The receptor was isolated from a man aged 18 to 30 in good health. Sequenced input: memory CD4+ T cells sorted from blood. Subset indicated: CD45RA-negative fraction. Written as DNA, the CDR3 is TGTGCCAGCAGCCTACTATCTACAGGAGCAAGCCCCCAGCATTTT. Translated, it gives CASSLLSTGASPQHF.